The 15 T cell receptor beta chains below all came from one sample that was sequenced in a study of post-analysis software for immune sequencing data. Whole-study findings and limits: Patients carried roughly 5 TRBV segments more frequently than controls did, and TRBV5-6, TRBV5-1 and TRBV20-1 were among them.

The authors incorporated unique molecular identifiers into the TCR beta cDNA libraries. TCRdb reprocessed the PCR reads with MiXCR, giving one entry per CDR3 protein. The sample records fewer than 850,000 distinct CDR3 sequences, around 27% being singletons. Their antigen targets remain unknown. The sample taken for sequencing was blood. The receptors here all came from a girl aged 10-17 years with multiple sclerosis.

This clonotype showed up just a few times. The rearrangement links TRBV3-1 to TRBJ1-2; 12 positions match TRBD1. The junction had 9 bases not matched to a gene; V was cut back by 0 bases and J by 7 bases. The CDR3 consists of 17 residues. The V gene's germline CDR1 is LGHDT and CDR2 YNNKEL (reference sequence). The CDR3 is CASSQDVSGQGASGYTF. As DNA, the CDR3 is TGTGCCAGCAGCCAAGACGTCTCGGGACAGGGGGCATCTGGCTACACCTTC.

This clonotype was seen more than once but under ten times. The chain links TRBV28 to TRBJ1-4, with D tentatively TRBD1 (5 bases). CDR3 length equals 15 residues. Looked up from germline, CDR1 is MDHEN and CDR2 is SYDVKM. V was cut by 5 bases and J by 1 base, with 11 bases left in between. This CDR3 is CASSARDGTNEKLFF. The DNA for the CDR3 is TGTGCCAGCAGTGCCAGGGACGGAACTAATGAAAAACTGTTTTTT.

This chain links TRBV28 with TRBJ2-7, with D possibly being TRBD2 (5 bases). V lost 8 bases to trimming and J lost 6 bases, with 11 bases between them. The CDR3 consists of 11 residues. Germline CDR1 MDHEN, CDR2 SYDVKM. Here the CDR3 reads CASLGSREQYF. The CDR3 DNA reads as TGTGCCAGCCTTGGGAGCCGCGAGCAGTACTTC.

This chain joins TRBV5-5 and TRBJ2-3; D is perhaps TRBD1 (5 bases). Germline CDR1 reads SGHKS; CDR2 reads YYEKEE (reference sequence). The CDR3 covers 14 residues. Trimming left V 0 bases short and J 5 bases short, with 10 bases between. The CDR3 nucleotides read TGTGCCAGCAGCTTGGATGGGGCCAAAGATACGCAGTATTTT. It codes for CASSLDGAKDTQYF.

The chain carries TRBV12-3 or TRBV12-4 and TRBJ2-5; D perhaps matches TRBD2 (7 bases). V lost 4 bases to trimming and J lost 11 bases, with 14 bases between them. This CDR3 spans 12 amino acids. The DNA of the CDR3 is TGTGCCAGCAGTTGGGGGGGCTACGGGCAGTACTTC. The encoded protein is CASSWGGYGQYF.

This clonotype appeared a few times. CDR3 residues: CASSVSGTSYNEQFF. CDR3 nucleotide sequence: TGTGCCAGCAGCGTGAGCGGGACCTCCTACAATGAGCAGTTCTTC. The rearrangement uses TRBV7-2 and TRBJ2-1; 7 bases match TRBD2. This CDR3 comprises 15 residues. Germline trimming cut 5 bases from V and 0 bases from J; bases unmatched to any gene: 4. CDR1 is SGHTA, CDR2 FQGNSA, per germline.

This chain uses TRBV4-2 with TRBJ1-2; 9 nucleotides match TRBD1. V was pared by 4 bases and J by 6 bases, with 9 bases of the junction left unmatched. Germline V lookup: CDR1 LGHNA, CDR2 YNFKEQ. This CDR3 region has 15 residues. DNA of the CDR3: TGTGCCAGCAGCCGAGAAACAGGGGGCGATGATGGCTACACCTTC. The encoded protein is CASSRETGGDDGYTF.

This clonotype was recorded a few times. The chain combines TRBV11-2 with TRBJ2-6; D possibly uses TRBD1 or TRBD2 (5 bases each). The CDR3 spans 16 residues. CDR1 and CDR2 (germline): SGHAT, FQNNGV. Trimming took off 4 bases at V and 0 bases at J, with 10 bases between the two ends. CDR3 residues: CASSSKGSSGANVLTF. The CDR3 region has the DNA TGTGCCAGCAGCTCCAAGGGGAGCTCTGGGGCCAACGTCCTGACTTTC.

The rearrangement joins TRBV9 to TRBJ2-2, with 13 positions matching TRBD2. Germline V gene data show CDR1 as SGDLS and CDR2 as YYNGEE. The CDR3 extends over 16 amino acids. The junction had 1 base not matched to a gene; V was cut back by 0 bases and J by 5 bases. CDR3 DNA sequence: TGTGCCAGCAGCGTAGGGACTAGCGGGAGAACCGGGGAGCTGTTTTTT. Translating it yields CASSVGTSGRTGELFF.

The chain links TRBV11-2 to TRBJ2-1; D is unclear. V lost 4 bases and J lost 2, with 9 bases in between. The CDR3 has 14 residues. Germline V lookup: CDR1 SGHAT, CDR2 FQNNGV. CDR3 loop: CASSSLPPYNEQFF. In nucleotides, the CDR3 is TGTGCCAGCAGCTCCTTGCCGCCCTACAATGAGCAGTTCTTC.

This clonotype appeared many times. The chain uses TRBV29-1 and TRBJ1-2; D not resolved. Deletions cut 5 bases from V and 2 bases from J, with 9 bases between. The CDR3 length is 12 residues. CDR1 is SQVTM, CDR2 ANQGSEA, per germline. CDR3 in DNA: TGCAGCGTTAGAACCGAAAACTATGGCTACACCTTC. The encoded protein is CSVRTENYGYTF.

This clonotype came up many times. The V gene is TRBV5-6, the J gene TRBJ2-1, with D unclear. Germline CDR1 reads SGHDT; CDR2 reads YYEEEE. This CDR3 comprises 14 residues. Trimming stripped 2 bases from V and 4 bases from J, with 10 bases between. The CDR3 region is CASSFLGRYNEQFF. CDR3 nucleotide sequence: TGTGCCAGCAGCTTTCTCGGAAGGTACAATGAGCAGTTCTTC.

The chain has TRBV5-1 and TRBJ1-5, with 7 bases fitting TRBD1. Germline trimming cut 4 bases from V and 2 bases from J; bases unmatched to any gene: 6. Germline V lookup: CDR1 SGHRS, CDR2 YFSETQ. The CDR3 consists of 15 residues. CDR3 residues: CASSPGTARNQPQHF. CDR3 sequence (DNA): TGCGCCAGCAGCCCAGGGACAGCCCGCAATCAGCCCCAGCATTTT.

The gene calls are TRBV11-1 and TRBJ1-1, with D hard to call. V was shortened by 4 bases and J by 0 bases, with 6 bases between the two germline ends. The length of the CDR3 is 13 residues. Per the germline V gene, CDR1 is SGHAT and CDR2 is FQDESV (reference sequence). CDR3 amino acids: CASSSVLNTEAFF. CDR3 sequence (DNA): TGTGCCAGCAGCTCCGTTTTGAACACTGAAGCTTTCTTT. Full variable domain (remainder filled in from reference TRBV11-1 and TRBJ1-1): EAEVAQSPRYKITEKSQAVAFWCDPISGHATLYWYRQILGQGPELLVQFQDESVVDDSQLPKDRFSAERLKGVDSTLKIQPAELGDSAMYLCASSSVLNTEAFFGQGTRLTVV.

J is TRBJ2-1 and V is TRBV5-5; D unclear. Germline lookup yields CDR1 SGHKS and CDR2 YYEKEE (reference sequence). CDR3 length: 16 amino acids. Trimming pared 1 base from V and 2 bases from J, leaving 13 bases between. The CDR3 sequence is CASSLLVGFPYNEQFF. The CDR3, as DNA: TGTGCCAGCAGCTTGTTGGTCGGTTTCCCCTACAATGAGCAGTTCTTC.